Sequencing of this T cell receptor (beta chain) was carried out in a study of shared clonotypes between healthy human individuals. The data were produced by immunoSEQ multiplex PCR, yet TCRdb's version contains in-frame clones alone and is incomplete. The data hold approximately 2,000,000 clones, with around 90% observed a single time. V was pared by 2 bases and J by 4 bases, with 14 bases between. CDR1 and CDR2 from the germline V gene are SGHTA and FQGTGA. This CDR3 is built from 15 residues. Division of CD4+ cells produced a CD45RA+ naive subset and a CD45RA-negative memory subset. A remark on this clone: Its antigen is currently unknown.

Findings and caveats of the study: The generation probabilities recorded for non-shared clonotypes fell below those of clonotypes shared by all four donors.

The sequencing input was naive CD4+ T cells from PBMCs. Subset of the sample: CD45RA+ positively selected. The chain links TRBV7-3 to TRBJ2-5, with D perhaps TRBD1 (6 bases). The sequence derives from a man aged 18-30 years in good health. Some clones in this sample may be carry-over from other donors' samples. The DNA of the CDR3 is TGTGCCAGCAGCTTAGGAGGAACAGGGCCAGAGACCCAGTACTTC. It is translated as CASSLGGTGPETQYF.